This TCR beta chain appears in the sequencing data of a study of Ad26.COV2.S vaccination and SARS-CoV-2 variants. Study-level background: A participant enrolled in the COV1001 Ad26.COV2.S trial arm provided the sample. Ad26.COV2.S shots went into the muscle once or twice, 56 days apart.

Regarding this clone: Its target is not known.

Whole-study findings and limits: Vaccinees displayed broader spike-specific TCR repertoires than placebo recipients. Reported post-vaccination CD8+ and CD4+ T cell responses to spike showed substantial breadth.

The treatment was: around 19 received Ad26.COV2.S at low or high dose, single or two shots; 5 received placebo; per-sample allocation not given. Each sample was drawn 63 days after the first injection (of vaccine or placebo). Some clones are missing from TCRdb's copy, which holds only in-frame ones; the method was immunoSEQ multiplex PCR. Of just under 250,000 clones in the sample, 85% to 90% were seen once. CDR1 SGHTA and CDR2 FQGTGA come from the germline V gene. Trimming cost V 3 bases and J 4 bases; bases outside gene matches: 6. The CDR3 loop spans 15 amino acids. This sequence was found in a person aged 18-65 years who received the Ad26.COV2.S COVID-19 vaccine or a placebo. The sample in question was peripheral blood, obtained in a trial of Ad26.COV2.S vaccine versus placebo. V and J are TRBV7-3 and TRBJ2-7, with 10 bases that match TRBD1. CDR3 sequence reads: CASSLTGGDPYEQYF. The DNA of the CDR3 is TGTGCCAGCAGCTTGACAGGGGGCGATCCATACGAGCAGTACTTC.